This TCR beta chain was identified during a study of blood T cell repertoires in COVID-19. Study-level background: PBMCs, B-cell-depleted T cells, or T cells were the source of the cDNA or gDNA that made up the material.

Source study methods: Amplification from reference gene primers served as the basis for estimated nucleated cell counts. The protocol was immunoSEQ multiplex PCR, while the TCRdb copy is restricted to in-frame clones and leaves out a portion. That table supplies the V and J calls and clone size; D and trimming were determined from the DNA. The sample yields around 86,000 clones, roughly 84% seen once. The CDR3 consists of 14 residues. V lost 4 bases to trimming and J lost 11 bases; unmatched junction nucleotides: 9. Germline V gene lookup returns CDR1 SGHVS and CDR2 FNYEAQ. V gene TRBV7-6 combines with J gene TRBJ1-2, with 11 bases fitting TRBD1. The origin of this receptor is a woman older than 75 with acute or convalescent COVID-19. Sequenced sample: peripheral blood. The CDR3 region is CASSSPGTGGIYTF. CDR3 sequence (DNA): TGTGCCAGCAGCTCTCCCGGGACAGGGGGTATTTACACCTTC.